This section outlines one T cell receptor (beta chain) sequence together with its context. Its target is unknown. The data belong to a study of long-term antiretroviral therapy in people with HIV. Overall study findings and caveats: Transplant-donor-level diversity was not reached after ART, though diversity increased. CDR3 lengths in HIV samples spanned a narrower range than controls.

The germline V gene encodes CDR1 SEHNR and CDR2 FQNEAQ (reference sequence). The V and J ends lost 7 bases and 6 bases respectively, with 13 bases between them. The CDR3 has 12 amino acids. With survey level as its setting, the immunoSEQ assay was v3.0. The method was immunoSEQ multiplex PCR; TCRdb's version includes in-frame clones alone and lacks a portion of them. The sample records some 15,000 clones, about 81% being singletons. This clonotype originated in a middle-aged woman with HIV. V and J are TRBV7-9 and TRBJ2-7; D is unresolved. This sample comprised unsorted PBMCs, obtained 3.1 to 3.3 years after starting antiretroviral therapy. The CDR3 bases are TGTGCCAGCAATGGCGCAGGAAGCGAGCAGTACTTC. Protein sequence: CASNGAGSEQYF.